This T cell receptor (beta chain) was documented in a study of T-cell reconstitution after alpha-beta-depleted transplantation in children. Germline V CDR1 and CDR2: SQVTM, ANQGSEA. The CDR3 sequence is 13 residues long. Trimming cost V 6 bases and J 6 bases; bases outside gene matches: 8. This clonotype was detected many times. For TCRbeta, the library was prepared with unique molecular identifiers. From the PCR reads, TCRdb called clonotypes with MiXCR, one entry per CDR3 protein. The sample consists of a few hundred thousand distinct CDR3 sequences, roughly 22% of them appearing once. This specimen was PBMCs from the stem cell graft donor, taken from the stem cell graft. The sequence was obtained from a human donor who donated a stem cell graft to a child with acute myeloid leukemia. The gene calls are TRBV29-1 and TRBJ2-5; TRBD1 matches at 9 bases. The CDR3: CSVETGGRKTQYF. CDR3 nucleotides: TGCAGCGTCGAGACAGGGGGAAGGAAGACCCAGTACTTC. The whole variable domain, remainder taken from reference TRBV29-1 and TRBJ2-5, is SAVISQKPSRDICQRGTSLTIQCQVDSQVTMMFWYRQQPGQSLTLIATANQGSEATYESGFVIDKFPISRPNLTFSTLTVSNMSPEDSSIYLCSVETGGRKTQYFGPGTRLLVL.